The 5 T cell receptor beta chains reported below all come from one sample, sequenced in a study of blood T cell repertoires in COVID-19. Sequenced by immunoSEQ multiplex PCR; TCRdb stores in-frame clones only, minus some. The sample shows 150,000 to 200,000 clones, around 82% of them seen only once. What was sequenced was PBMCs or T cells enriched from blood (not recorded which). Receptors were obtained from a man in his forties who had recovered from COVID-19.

Here the CDR3 DNA reads TGTGCCAGCAGTTCCGGGACAATCTTCTTTGGAGCCAACGTCCTGACTTTC. It specifies CASSSGTIFFGANVLTF. V and J are TRBV2 and TRBJ2-6, with D perhaps TRBD1 (6 bases). The CDR3 has 17 amino acids. In germline, CDR1 is SNHLY, CDR2 FYNNEI. V lost 5 bases to trimming and J lost 7 bases, with 21 bases between them.

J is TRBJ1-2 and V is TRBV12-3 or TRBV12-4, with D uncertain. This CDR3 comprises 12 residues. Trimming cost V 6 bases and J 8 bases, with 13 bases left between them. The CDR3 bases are TGTGCCAGCAGACGAGACACCCGGGGCTACACCTTC. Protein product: CASRRDTRGYTF.

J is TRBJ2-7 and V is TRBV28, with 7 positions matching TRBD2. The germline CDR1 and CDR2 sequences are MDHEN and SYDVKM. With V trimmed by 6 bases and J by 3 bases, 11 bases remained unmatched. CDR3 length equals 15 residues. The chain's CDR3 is CASSFTSSGFYEQYF. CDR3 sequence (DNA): TGTGCCAGCAGCTTCACCTCTAGCGGCTTCTACGAGCAGTACTTC.

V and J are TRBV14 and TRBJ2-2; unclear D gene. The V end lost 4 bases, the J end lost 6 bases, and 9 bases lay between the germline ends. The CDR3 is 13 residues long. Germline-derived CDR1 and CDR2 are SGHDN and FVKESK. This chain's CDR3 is CASSLRLSGELFF. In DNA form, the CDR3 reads TGTGCCAGCAGCCTTCGCCTATCCGGGGAGCTGTTTTTT.

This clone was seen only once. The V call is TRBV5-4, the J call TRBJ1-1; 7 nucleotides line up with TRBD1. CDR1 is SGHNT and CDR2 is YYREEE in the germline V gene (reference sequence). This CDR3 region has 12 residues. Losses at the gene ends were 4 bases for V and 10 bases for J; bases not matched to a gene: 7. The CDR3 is CASSDSGGLAFF. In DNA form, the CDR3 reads TGTGCCAGCAGCGACTCAGGGGGATTAGCTTTCTTT.